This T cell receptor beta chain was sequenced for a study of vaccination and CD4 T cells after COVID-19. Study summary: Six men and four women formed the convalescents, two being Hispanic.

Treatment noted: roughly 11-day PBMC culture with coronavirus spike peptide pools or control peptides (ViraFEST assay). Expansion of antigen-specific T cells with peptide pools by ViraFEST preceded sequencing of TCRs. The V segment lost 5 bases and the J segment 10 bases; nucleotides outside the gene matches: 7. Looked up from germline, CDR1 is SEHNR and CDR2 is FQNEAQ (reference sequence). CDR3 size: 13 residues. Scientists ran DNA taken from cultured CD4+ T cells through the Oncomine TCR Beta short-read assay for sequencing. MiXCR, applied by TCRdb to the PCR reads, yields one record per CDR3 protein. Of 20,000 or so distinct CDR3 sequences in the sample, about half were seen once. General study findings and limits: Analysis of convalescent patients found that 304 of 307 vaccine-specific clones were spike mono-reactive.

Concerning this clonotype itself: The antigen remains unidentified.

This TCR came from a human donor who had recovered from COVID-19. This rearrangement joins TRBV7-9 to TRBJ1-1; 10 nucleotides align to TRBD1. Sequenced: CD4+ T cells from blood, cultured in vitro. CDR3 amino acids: CASSPGQGRPAFF. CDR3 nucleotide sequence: TGTGCCAGCAGCCCGGGACAGGGGCGGCCAGCTTTCTTT.